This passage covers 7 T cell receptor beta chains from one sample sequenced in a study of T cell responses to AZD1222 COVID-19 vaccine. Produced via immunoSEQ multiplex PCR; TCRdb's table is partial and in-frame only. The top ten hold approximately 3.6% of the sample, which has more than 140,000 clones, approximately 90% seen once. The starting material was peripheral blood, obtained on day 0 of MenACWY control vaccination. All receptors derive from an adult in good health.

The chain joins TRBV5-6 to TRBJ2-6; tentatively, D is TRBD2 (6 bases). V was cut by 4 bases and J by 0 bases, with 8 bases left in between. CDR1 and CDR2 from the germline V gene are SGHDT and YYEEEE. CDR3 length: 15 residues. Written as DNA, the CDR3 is TGTGCCAGCAGCCGGGGACTCTCTGGGGCCAACGTCCTGACTTTC. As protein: CASSRGLSGANVLTF.

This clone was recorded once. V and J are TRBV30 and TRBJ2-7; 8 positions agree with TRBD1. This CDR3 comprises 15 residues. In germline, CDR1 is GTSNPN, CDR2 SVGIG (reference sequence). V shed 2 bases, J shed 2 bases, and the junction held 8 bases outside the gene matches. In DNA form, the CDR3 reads TGTGCCTGGAGTAAGGGACAGGTAATTCCCTACGAGCAGTACTTC. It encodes CAWSKGQVIPYEQYF.

The CDR3 coding sequence is TGTGCCAGCAGCCAAGCCTATACCTACGAGCAGTACTTC. Translated: CASSQAYTYEQYF. The chain links TRBV4-2 to TRBJ2-7; D unresolved. This CDR3 spans 13 amino acids. Germline CDR1 reads LGHNA; CDR2 reads YNFKEQ. Trimming cost V 1 base and J 2 bases, with 6 bases left between them.

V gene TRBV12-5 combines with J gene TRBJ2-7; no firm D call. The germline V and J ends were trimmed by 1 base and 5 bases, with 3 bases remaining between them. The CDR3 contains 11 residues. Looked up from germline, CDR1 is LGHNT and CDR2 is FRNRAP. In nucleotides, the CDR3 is TGTGCTAGTGGTTTGGGTCACGAGCAGTACTTC. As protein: CASGLGHEQYF.

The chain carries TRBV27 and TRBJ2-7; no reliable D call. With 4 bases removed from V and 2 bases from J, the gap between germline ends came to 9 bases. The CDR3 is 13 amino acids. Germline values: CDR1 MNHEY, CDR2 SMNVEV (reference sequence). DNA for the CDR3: TGTGCCAGCAGTTCGACTGTTACCTACGAGCAGTACTTC. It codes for CASSSTVTYEQYF.

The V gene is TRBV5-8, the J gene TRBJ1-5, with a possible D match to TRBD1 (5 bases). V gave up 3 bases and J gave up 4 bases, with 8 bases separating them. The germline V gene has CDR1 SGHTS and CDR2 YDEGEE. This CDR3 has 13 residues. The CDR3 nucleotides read TGTGCCAGCAGCTACGGGGGAAATCAGCCCCAGCATTTT. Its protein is CASSYGGNQPQHF.

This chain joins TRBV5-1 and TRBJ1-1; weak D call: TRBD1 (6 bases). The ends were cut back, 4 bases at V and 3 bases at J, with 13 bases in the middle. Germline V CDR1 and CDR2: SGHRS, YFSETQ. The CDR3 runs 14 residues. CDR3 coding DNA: TGCGCCAGCAGCGTCACAGGGTTCGACACTGAAGCTTTCTTT. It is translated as CASSVTGFDTEAFF.